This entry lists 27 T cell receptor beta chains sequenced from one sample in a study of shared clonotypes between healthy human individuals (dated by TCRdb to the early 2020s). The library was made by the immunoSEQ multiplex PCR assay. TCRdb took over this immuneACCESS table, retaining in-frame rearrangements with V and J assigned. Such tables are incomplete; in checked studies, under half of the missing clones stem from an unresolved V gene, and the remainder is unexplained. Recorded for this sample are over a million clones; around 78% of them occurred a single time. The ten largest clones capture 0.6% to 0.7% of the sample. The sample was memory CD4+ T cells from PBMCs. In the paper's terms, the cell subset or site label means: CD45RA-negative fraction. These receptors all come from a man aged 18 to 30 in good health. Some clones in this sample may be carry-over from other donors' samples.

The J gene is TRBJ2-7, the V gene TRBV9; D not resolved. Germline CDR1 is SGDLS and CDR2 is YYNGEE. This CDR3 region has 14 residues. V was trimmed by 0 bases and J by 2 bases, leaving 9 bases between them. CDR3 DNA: TGTGCCAGCAGCGTAGAGGCGGACCCCTACGAGCAGTACTTC. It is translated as CASSVEADPYEQYF. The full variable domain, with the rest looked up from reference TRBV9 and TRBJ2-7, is DSGVTQTPKHLITATGQRVTLRCSPRSGDLSVYWYQQSLDQGLQFLIQYYNGEERAKGNILERFSAQQFPDLHSELNLSSLELGDSALYFCASSVEADPYEQYFGPGTRLTVT.

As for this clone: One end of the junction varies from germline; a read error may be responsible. For the CDR3, the DNA is TGTGCCAGCAGTCTACTCGGACAGGTGAACACTGAAGCTCTCTTT. Its protein product is CASSLLGQVNTEALF. The chain has TRBV28 and TRBJ1-1; 7 bases align to TRBD1. CDR3 length: 15 amino acids. Germline values: CDR1 MDHEN, CDR2 SYDVKM.

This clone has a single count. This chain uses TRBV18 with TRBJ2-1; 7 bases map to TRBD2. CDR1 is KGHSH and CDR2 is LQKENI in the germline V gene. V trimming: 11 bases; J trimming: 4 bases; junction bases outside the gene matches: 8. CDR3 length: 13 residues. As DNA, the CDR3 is TGTGCCCCCCCCGGGGAGGGTTACAATGAGCAGTTCTTC. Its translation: CAPPGEGYNEQFF.

The CDR3 bases are TGTGCCATCGGGACGGGCCCCACTAATGAAAAACTGTTTTTT. This translates into CAIGTGPTNEKLFF. The chain employs TRBV10-3 and TRBJ1-4; TRBD1 might be the D (5 bases). Trimming left V 8 bases short and J 2 bases short, with 12 bases between. This CDR3 has 14 residues. Per germline, CDR1 ENHRY and CDR2 SYGVKD.

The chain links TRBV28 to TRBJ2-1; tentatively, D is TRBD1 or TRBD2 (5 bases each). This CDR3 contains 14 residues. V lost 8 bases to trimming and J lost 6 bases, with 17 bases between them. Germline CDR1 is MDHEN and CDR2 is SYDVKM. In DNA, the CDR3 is TGTGCCAGCCAACCTCAGGGACCACCCAATGAGCAGTTCTTC. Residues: CASQPQGPPNEQFF.

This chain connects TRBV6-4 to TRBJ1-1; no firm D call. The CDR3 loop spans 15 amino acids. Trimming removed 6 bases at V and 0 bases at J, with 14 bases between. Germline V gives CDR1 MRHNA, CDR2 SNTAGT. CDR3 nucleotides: TGTGCCAGCAGGAGCCAACCTACAGTGAACACTGAAGCTTTCTTT. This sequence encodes CASRSQPTVNTEAFF.

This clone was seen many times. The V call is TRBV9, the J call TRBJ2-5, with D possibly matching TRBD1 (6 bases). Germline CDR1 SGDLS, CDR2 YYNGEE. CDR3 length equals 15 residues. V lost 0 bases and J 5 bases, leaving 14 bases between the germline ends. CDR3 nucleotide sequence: TGTGCCAGCAGCGTAGGTAACAGGGACGGGGAGACCCAGTACTTC. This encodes CASSVGNRDGETQYF. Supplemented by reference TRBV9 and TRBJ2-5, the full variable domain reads DSGVTQTPKHLITATGQRVTLRCSPRSGDLSVYWYQQSLDQGLQFLIQYYNGEERAKGNILERFSAQQFPDLHSELNLSSLELGDSALYFCASSVGNRDGETQYFGPGTRLLVL.

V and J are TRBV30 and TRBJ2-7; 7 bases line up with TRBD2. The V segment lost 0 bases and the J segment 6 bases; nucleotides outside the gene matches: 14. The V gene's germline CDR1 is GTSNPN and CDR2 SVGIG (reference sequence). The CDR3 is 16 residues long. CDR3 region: CAWSVRGSSGIGEQYF. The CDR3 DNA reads TGTGCCTGGAGTGTACGGGGTTCAAGCGGGATTGGCGAGCAGTACTTC.

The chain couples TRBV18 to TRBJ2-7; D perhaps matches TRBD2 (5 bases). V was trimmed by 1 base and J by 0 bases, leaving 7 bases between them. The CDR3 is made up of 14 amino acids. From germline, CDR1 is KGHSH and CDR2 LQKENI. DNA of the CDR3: TGTGCCAGCTCACCACAGGAGGTCTCCTACGAGCAGTACTTC. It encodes CASSPQEVSYEQYF.

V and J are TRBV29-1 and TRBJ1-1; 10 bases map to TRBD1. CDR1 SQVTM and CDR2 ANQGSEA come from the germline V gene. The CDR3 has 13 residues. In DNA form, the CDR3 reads TGCAGTGCGCCCGGGACAGGGGTCACTGAAGCTTTCTTT. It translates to CSAPGTGVTEAFF.

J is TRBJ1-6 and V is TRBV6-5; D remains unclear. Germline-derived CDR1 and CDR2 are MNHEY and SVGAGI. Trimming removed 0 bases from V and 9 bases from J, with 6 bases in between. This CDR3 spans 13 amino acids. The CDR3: CASSYSPVSPLHF. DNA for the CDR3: TGTGCCAGCAGTTACTCTCCGGTTTCACCCCTCCACTTT.

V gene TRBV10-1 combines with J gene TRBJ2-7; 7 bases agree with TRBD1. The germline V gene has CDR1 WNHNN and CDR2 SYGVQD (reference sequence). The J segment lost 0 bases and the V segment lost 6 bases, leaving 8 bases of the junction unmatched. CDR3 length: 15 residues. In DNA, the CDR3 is TGCGCCAGCAGCCACTCCGGGACAGACTCCTACGAGCAGTACTTC. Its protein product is CASSHSGTDSYEQYF.

The CDR3 region is CASSFKSPGGYTF. CDR3 coding DNA: TGTGCCAGCAGTTTTAAAAGTCCAGGGGGCTACACCTTC. The V gene is TRBV28, the J gene TRBJ1-2, with a weak D call TRBD1 (5 bases). This CDR3 region has 13 residues. V was cut by 3 bases and J by 8 bases, with 13 bases left in between. Germline CDR1 reads MDHEN; CDR2 reads SYDVKM.

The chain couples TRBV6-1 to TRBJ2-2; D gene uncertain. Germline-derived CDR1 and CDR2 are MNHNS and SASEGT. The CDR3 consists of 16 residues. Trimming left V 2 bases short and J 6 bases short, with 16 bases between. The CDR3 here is CASSERPARSSGELFF. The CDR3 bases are TGTGCCAGCAGTGAACGTCCCGCGCGTTCGTCCGGGGAGCTGTTTTTT.

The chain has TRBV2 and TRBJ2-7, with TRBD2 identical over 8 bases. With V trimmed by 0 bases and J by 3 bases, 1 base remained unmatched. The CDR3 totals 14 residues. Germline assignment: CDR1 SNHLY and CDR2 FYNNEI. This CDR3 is CASSEASGVYEQYF. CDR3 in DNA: TGTGCCAGCAGTGAAGCTAGCGGGGTCTACGAGCAGTACTTC.

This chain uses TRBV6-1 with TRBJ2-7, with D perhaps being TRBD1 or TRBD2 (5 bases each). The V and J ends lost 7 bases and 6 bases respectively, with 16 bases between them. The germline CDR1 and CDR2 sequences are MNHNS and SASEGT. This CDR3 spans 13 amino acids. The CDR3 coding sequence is TGTGCCAGCATCCGAGGGGAAGGAGCCGAGCAGTACTTC. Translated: CASIRGEGAEQYF.

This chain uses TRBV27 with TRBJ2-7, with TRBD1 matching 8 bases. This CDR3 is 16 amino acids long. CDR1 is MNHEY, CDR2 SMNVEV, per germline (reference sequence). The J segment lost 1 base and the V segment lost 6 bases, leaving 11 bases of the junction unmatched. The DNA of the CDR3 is TGTGCCAGCAGCCCAATCCGAACAGGGGGGTCCTACGAGCAGTACTTC. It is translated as CASSPIRTGGSYEQYF.

CDR3 nucleotides: TGTGCCAGCAGTTCGAGCGGGAGTACCAAAAACATTCAGTACTTC. Translated: CASSSSGSTKNIQYF. The chain recombines TRBV28 with TRBJ2-4, with 8 bases aligning to TRBD2. The CDR3 covers 15 residues. Unmatched junction bases numbered 4, after V lost 4 bases and J lost 2 bases. Germline V CDR1 and CDR2: MDHEN, SYDVKM.

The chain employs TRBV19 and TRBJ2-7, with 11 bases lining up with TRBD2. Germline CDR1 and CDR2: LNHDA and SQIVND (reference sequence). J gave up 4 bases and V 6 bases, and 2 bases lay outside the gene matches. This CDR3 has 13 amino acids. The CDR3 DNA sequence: TGTGCCAGTAGACGGACTAGCGGGTACGAGCAGTACTTC. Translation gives CASRRTSGYEQYF.

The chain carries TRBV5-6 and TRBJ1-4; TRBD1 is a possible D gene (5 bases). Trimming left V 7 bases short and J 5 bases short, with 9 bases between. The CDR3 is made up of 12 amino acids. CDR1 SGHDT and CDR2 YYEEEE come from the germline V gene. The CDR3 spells CASHWGNEKLFF. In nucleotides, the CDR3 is TGTGCCAGCCATTGGGGCAATGAAAAACTGTTTTTT. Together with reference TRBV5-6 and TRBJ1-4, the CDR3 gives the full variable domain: DAGVTQSPTHLIKTRGQQVTLRCSPKSGHDTVSWYQQALGQGPQFIFQYYEEEERQRGNFPDRFSGHQFPNYSSELNVNALLLGDSALYLCASHWGNEKLFFGSGTQLSVL.

Here the CDR3 DNA reads TGTGCCAGCAGTGGGGGACAGGGCGTATACGATGGCTACACCTTC. Translation: CASSGGQGVYDGYTF. This chain joins TRBV2 and TRBJ1-2; 9 nucleotides align to TRBD1. This CDR3 is built from 15 residues. The V and J ends lost 4 bases and 6 bases, in that order; junction bases with no gene match: 9. The germline gives CDR1 SNHLY, CDR2 FYNNEI.

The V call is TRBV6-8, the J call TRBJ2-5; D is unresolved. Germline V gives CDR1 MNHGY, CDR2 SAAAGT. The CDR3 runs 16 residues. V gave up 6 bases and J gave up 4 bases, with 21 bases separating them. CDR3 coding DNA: TGTGCCAGCAGCCCTATGATACGGGCTGTTCCAGAGACCCAGTACTTC. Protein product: CASSPMIRAVPETQYF.

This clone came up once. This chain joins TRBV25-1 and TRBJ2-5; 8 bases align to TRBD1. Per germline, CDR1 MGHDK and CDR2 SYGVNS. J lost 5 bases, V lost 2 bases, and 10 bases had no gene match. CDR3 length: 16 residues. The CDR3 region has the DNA TGTGCCAGCAGTGAAGGATCGGGACAGGCCGGCGAGACCCAGTACTTC. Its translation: CASSEGSGQAGETQYF.

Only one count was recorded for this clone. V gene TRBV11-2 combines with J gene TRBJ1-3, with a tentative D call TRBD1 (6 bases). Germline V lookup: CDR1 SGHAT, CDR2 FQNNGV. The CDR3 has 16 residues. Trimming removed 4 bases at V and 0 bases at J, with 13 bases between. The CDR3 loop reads CASSWQGSPSGNTIYF. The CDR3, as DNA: TGTGCCAGCAGCTGGCAGGGGAGTCCCTCTGGAAACACCATATATTTT.

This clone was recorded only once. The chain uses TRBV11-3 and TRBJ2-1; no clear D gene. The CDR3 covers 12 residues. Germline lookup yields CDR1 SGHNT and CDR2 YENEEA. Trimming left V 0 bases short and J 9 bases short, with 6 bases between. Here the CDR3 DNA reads TGTGCCAGCAGCTTAGAGAGAGGTGAGCAGTTCTTC. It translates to CASSLERGEQFF.

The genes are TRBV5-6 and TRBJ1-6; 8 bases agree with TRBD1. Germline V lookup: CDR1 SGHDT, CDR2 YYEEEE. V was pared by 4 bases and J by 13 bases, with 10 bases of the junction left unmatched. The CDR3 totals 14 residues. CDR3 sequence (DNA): TGTGCCAGCAGCCCCGGGACAGGATCTCTGCCCCTCCACTTT. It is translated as CASSPGTGSLPLHF.

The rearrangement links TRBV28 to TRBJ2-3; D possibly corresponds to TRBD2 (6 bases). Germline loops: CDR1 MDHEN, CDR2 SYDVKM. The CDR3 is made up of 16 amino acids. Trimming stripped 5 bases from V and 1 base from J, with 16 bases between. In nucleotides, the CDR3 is TGTGCCAGCAGTACTGGAGGGGTTATAGGCACAGATACGCAGTATTTT. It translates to CASSTGGVIGTDTQYF. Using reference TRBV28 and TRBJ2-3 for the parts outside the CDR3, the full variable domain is DVKVTQSSRYLVKRTGEKVFLECVQDMDHENMFWYRQDPGLGLRLIYFSYDVKMKEKGDIPEGYSVSREKKERFSLILESASTNQTSMYLCASSTGGVIGTDTQYFGPGTRLTVL.